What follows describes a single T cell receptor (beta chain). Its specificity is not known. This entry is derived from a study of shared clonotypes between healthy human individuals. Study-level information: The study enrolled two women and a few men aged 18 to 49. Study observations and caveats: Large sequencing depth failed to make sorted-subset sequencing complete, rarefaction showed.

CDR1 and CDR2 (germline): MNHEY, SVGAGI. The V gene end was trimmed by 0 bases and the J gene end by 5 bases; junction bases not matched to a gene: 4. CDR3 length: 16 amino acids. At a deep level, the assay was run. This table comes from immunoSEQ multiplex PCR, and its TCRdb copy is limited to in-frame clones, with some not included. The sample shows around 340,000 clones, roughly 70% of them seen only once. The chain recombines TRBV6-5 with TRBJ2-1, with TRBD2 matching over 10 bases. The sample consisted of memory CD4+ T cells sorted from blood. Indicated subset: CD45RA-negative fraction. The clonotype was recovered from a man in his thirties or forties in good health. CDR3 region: CASSYSQRGGDNEQFF. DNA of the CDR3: TGTGCCAGCAGTTACTCCCAGCGGGGGGGAGACAATGAGCAGTTCTTC.